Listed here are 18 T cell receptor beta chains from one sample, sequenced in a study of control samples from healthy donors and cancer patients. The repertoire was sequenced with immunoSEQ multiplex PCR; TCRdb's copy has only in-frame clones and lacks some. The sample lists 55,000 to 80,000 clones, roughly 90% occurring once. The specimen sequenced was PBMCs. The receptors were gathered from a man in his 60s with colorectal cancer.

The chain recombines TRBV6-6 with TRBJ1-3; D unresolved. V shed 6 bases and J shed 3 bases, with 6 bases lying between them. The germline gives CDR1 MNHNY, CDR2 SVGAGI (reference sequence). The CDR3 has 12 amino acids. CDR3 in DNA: TGTGCCAGCAGCCCCAATGGAAACACCATATATTTT. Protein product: CASSPNGNTIYF.

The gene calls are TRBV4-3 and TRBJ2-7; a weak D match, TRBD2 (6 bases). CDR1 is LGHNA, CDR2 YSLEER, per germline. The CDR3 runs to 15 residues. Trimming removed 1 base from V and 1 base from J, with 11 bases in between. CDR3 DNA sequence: TGCGCCAGCAGCCAAGGGGGGACTGGGTCCTACGAGCAGTACTTC. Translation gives CASSQGGTGSYEQYF.

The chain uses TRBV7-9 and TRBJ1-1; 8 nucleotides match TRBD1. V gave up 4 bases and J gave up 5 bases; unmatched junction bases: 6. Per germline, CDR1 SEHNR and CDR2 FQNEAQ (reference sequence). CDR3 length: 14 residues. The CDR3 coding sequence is TGTGCCAGCAGCTATGGACAGGGTAGAACTGAAGCTTTCTTT. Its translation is CASSYGQGRTEAFF.

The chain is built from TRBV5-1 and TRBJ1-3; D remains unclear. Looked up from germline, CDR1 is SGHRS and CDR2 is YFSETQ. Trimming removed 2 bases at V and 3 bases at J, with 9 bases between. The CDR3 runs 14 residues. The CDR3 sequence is CASSLVGFGNTIYF. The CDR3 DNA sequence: TGCGCCAGCAGCTTAGTCGGTTTTGGAAACACCATATATTTT.

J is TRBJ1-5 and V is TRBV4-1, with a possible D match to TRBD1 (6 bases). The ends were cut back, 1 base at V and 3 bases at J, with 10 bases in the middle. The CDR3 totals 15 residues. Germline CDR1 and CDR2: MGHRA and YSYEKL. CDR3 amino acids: CASSQGDKNNQPQHF. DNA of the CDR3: TGCGCCAGCAGCCAAGGGGACAAAAACAATCAGCCCCAGCATTTT.

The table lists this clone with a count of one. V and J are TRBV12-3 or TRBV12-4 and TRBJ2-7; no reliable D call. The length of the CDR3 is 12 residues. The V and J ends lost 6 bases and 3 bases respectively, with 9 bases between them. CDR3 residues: CASSPKVYEQYF. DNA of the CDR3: TGTGCCAGCAGCCCAAAGGTCTACGAGCAGTACTTC.

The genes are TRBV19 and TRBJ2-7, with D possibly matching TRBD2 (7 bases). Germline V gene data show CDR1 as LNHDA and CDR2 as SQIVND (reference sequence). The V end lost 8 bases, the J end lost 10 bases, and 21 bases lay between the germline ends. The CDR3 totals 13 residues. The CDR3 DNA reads TGTGCCAGTGCCCTTTTGGGCGGGGGCCCTCAGTACTTC. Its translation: CASALLGGGPQYF.

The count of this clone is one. In DNA form, the CDR3 reads TGTGCCAGCTCACCGCGGGACCTATCTTACGAGCAGTACTTC. Amino acids: CASSPRDLSYEQYF. The chain is built from TRBV18 and TRBJ2-7; D perhaps matches TRBD2 (6 bases). CDR1 and CDR2 (germline): KGHSH, LQKENI. The CDR3 has 14 amino acids. V was pared by 3 bases and J by 4 bases, with 13 bases between.

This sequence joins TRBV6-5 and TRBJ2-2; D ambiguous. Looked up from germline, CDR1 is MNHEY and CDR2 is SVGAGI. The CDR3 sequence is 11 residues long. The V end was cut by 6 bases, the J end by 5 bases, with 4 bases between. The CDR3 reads CASRRTGELFF. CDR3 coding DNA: TGTGCCAGCAGGCGAACCGGGGAGCTGTTTTTT.

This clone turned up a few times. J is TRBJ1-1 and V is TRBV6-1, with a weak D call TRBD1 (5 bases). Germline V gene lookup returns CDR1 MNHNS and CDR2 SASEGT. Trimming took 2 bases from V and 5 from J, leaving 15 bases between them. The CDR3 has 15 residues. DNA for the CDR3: TGTGCCAGCAGTGAACCGGGGGGGAGGTTGACTGAAGCTTTCTTT. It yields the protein CASSEPGGRLTEAFF.

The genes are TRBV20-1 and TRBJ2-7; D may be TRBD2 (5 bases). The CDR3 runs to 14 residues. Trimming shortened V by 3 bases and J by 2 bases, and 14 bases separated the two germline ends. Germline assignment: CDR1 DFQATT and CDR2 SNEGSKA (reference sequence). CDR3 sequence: CSASRPGKPYEQYF. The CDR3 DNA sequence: TGCAGTGCTAGTAGGCCGGGGAAACCCTACGAGCAGTACTTC.

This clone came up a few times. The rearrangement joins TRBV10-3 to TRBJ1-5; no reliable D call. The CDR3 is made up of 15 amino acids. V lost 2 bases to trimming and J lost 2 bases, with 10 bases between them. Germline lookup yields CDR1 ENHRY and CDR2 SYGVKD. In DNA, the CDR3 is TGTGCCATCAGTGAGCGGGCGGCGGGCAATCAGCCCCAGCATTTT. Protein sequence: CAISERAAGNQPQHF.

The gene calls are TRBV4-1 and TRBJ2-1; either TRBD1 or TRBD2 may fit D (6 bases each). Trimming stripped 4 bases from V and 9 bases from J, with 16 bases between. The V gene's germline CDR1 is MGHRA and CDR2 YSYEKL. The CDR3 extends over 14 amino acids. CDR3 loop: CASSPWGGGGEQFF. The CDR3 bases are TGCGCCAGCAGCCCTTGGGGTGGAGGGGGTGAGCAGTTCTTC.

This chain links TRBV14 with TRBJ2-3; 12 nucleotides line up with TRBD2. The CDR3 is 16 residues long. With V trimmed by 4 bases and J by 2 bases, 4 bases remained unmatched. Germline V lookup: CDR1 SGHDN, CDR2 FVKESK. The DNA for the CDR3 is TGTGCCAGCAGCCGCCTAGCGGGGGGGGTCACAGATACGCAGTATTTT. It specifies CASSRLAGGVTDTQYF.

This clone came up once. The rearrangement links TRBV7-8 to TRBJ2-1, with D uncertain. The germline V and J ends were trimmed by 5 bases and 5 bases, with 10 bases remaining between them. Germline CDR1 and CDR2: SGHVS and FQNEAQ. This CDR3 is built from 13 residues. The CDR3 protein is CASSPRPDNEQFF. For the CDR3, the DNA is TGTGCCAGCAGCCCCCGACCTGACAATGAGCAGTTCTTC.

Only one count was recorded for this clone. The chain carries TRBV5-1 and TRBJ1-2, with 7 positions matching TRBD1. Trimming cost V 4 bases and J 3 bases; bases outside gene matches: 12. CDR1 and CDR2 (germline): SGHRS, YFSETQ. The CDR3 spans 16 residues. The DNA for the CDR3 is TGCGCCAGCAGCACCTATCCCCCACAGGGGCACTATGGCTACACCTTC. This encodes CASSTYPPQGHYGYTF. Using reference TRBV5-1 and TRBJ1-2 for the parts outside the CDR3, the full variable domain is KAGVTQTPRYLIKTRGQQVTLSCSPISGHRSVSWYQQTPGQGLQFLFEYFSETQRNKGNFPGRFSGRQFSNSRSEMNVSTLELGDSALYLCASSTYPPQGHYGYTFGSGTRLTVV.

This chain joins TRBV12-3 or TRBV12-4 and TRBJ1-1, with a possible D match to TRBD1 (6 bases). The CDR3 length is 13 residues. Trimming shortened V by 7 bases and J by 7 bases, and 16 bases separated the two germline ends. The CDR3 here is CASTPGGAIEAFF. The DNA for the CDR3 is TGTGCCAGCACCCCGGGGGGCGCGATTGAAGCTTTCTTT.

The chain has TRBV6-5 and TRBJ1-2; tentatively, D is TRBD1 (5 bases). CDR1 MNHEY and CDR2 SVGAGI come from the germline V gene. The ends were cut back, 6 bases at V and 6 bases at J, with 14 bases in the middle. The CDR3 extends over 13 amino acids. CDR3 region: CASSPDRYNGYTF. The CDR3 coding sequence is TGTGCCAGCAGCCCCGACAGATACAATGGCTACACCTTC.